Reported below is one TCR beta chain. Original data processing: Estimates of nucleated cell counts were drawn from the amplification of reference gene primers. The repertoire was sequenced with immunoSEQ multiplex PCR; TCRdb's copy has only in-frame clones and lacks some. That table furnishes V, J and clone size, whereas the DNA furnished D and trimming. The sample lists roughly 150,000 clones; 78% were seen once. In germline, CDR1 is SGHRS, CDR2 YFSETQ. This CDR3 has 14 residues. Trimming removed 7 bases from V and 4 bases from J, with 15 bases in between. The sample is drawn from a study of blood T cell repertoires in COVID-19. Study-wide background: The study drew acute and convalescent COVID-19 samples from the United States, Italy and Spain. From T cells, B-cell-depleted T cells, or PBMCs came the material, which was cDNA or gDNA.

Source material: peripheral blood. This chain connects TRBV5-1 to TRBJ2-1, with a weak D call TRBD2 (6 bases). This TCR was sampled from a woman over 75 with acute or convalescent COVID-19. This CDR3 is CASGGGESYNEQFF. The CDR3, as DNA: TGCGCCAGCGGAGGCGGGGAGAGTTACAATGAGCAGTTCTTC.